This T cell receptor beta chain stems from a study of cytomegalovirus exposure and HLA in healthy donors (dated by TCRdb to 2015 to 2018). General notes on the study: In an earlier analysis of some 610 of the donors, under 300 Gb of sequence data and 120 million or so unique TCR beta sequences from 150 million to 200 million T cells were reported. A later analysis re-examined previously published TCR beta repertoires from over 500 donors and added high-resolution HLA genotyping to investigate patterns of TCR occurrence. The aim of the study was to test whether cataloging public T cell receptors could identify signatures of past pathogen exposure. An early release covering just under 650 HLA-typed donors comprised 300 to 350 gigabases of sequencing data and 65 million to 100 million unique TCR sequences. An earlier analysis of some 600 of the donors applied high-throughput TCR beta sequencing to assess whether each TCR beta V gene segment acted as functional or pseudogenic. Of the roughly 400 genotyped donors, roughly 76% were placed in the genetic ancestry cluster associated with self-reported Caucasian donors. Roughly five DR-DQ haplotypes were treated as single units for association and clustering because of strong linkage in the cohort. In addition to the first cohort of roughly 670 subjects, a separate validation cohort of approximately 110 different subjects was used. All discovery cohort repertoires had been generated using a single sequencing platform. The number of typed donors differed by locus: about 620-630 for A, B, C, DRB1 and DQB1; some 500 for DQA1; about 600 for DPA1; and around 490 for DPB1. Alongside the repertoire data, information on donor age, sex, ethnicity and CMV serostatus was compiled. Genome-wide SNP genotypes for about 55% of the 666 donors were used in a later genetic analysis, which treated that subset as a discovery cohort. On average, around 230,000 unique TCR beta nucleotide sequences were sequenced per donor among fewer than 500 genotyped donors of the cohort, with roughly a sixth of those sequences being non-productive. The study combined high-throughput TCR immunosequencing, statistical association of individual TCRs with disease status, and machine learning to predict cytomegalovirus infection status. Both class I and class II loci were covered by HLA typing, at four-digit resolution. The study profiled the T cell repertoires of around 700 subjects by immunosequencing and related them to cytomegalovirus serostatus. Rather than using new phenotypic data, the later analysis identified candidate immune exposures from TCR beta sequences and from how often those sequences occurred across donors.

The library was obtained by the immunoSEQ multiplex PCR assay. For the multiplex PCR, a mixture combining 60 forward primers for TCR Vbeta segments and 13 reverse primers for TCR Jbeta segments was used. Amplification of the CDR3 region of rearranged TCR beta genes was performed with a multiplex PCR assay on genomic DNA. Amplified TCR beta libraries were sequenced as 87-base-pair reads on the Illumina HiSeq System. In the original analysis: Across the roughly 700 repertoires, a later analysis counted around 80 million unique TCR beta chains, roughly 11 million of which were shared by at least two donors. A nearest-neighbor algorithm error-corrected the raw reads and collapsed the reads into unique sequences, merging closely related sequences to remove PCR and sequencing errors. To assign V, D and J gene segments, CDR3 sequences were aligned to IMGT reference sequences. Each retained sequence needed at least a six-nucleotide match to both a V gene segment and a J gene segment. Rearrangements were classified as productive when the CDR3 lacked stop codons and remained in frame with V and J, and all other rearrangements were classified as non-productive. CDR3 was defined according to IMGT convention as the region running from the second conserved V-encoded cysteine to the conserved J-encoded phenylalanine. The earlier analysis of 500 to 650 of the donors excluded any sequence lacking an unambiguous match to a single V gene segment. An earlier analysis of 587 of the donors called V segments functional above 56.7% productive rearrangements and segregating when the between-donor standard deviation exceeded 5%. A statistical classification framework was built for diagnosing cytomegalovirus status from the catalog of TCR beta chain sequences. V and J gene assignment, in a later analysis, came from comparing TCR nucleotide sequences with IMGT/GENE-DB human TR gene sequences. The TCRdist pipeline was used in a later analysis to assign CDR3 sequences and most-parsimonious VDJ recombination scenarios. A later analysis defined each TCR beta chain by its CDR3 amino acid sequence plus V-gene family, and excluded reads lacking a unique V-gene family. To address suspected cross-contamination and a sequencing artifact, a later analysis removed approximately 600 highly shared, low-generation-probability nucleotide sequences. A later analysis calculated a clonal expansion index for each public chain from normalized within-repertoire ranks of inferred template counts. In a later analysis, generation probabilities were computed with a VDJ recombination model fitted to out-of-frame rearrangements, and the resulting probabilities were checked against IGoR. In a later analysis, TCR-TCR, TCR-HLA and TCR-CMV co-occurrence was scored with hypergeometric tests, and a repertoire-size bias correction was applied to TCR pairs. To estimate false discovery rates, a later analysis permuted the HLA or CMV assignments 20 times. In a later analysis, co-occurring TCRs were grouped using DBSCAN, with TCRdist sequence similarity added in when clustering inside HLA-allele-positive subsets. Repertoires with fewer than 30,000 or more than 120,000 public chains, plus five repertoires with anomalous nucleotide sharing, were excluded from co-occurrence clustering. TCRdb retrieved this table from immuneACCESS and kept in-frame rearrangements only. Not all clones are present; in checked studies, unresolved V genes account for under half, and no reason is known for the remainder. From that table come the V and J calls and clone size; the DNA was used to work out D and trimming. The sample table records 150,000 to 200,000 clones; around 76% of these occur just once. About 2.5% of the sample is taken by the ten largest.

Results the study describes overall, beyond this receptor: The authors suggested that the approach could potentially be extended to other disease states and immunological phenotypes. An earlier analysis of around 600 of the donors showed that most TCR beta V segments appeared in productive rearrangements either about 87% or about 30% of the time, which broadly matched IMGT annotations. V-gene and J-gene trimming of TCR beta chains was associated with a missense DCLRE1C variant in a later genetic analysis, and the association was replicated in an independent cohort. Because the 87-base-pair reads could not distinguish some IMGT-functional V segments, including TRBV6-2 and TRBV6-3, those segments were excluded. In a later analysis, HLA-associated TCR beta chains were found to be more clonally expanded and to have lower generation probabilities than equally common non-associated chains. Three of the identified cytomegalovirus-associated TCR beta chains were confirmed in vitro to be specific for cytomegalovirus antigens. The earlier analysis of fewer than 750 of the donors excluded 15 to 20 rarely observed V segments, including chromosome 9 orphons, because counts were too low. The presence/absence analyses assumed that sequencing depth was roughly uniform across donors, and that assumption may not be true. Only TCR beta chains were sequenced in this cohort, and the absence of alpha or paired-chain data limited detectable features. Linkage disequilibrium might explain the correlated functional status among segregating V segments, but an unknown experimental factor could not be excluded. According to a later genetic analysis, donors in an Asian-associated ancestry cluster had fewer N-insertions in productive TCRs than the approximately 610-donor mean. Most CMV-associated TCR beta chains appeared to be HLA-restricted in a later analysis, and the HLA associations seemed to be driven largely by CMV exposure. Because HLA typing was missing for some donors at each locus, association tests included only the typed subset. Cytomegalovirus status was reported to be diagnosed by the classifier with high specificity and sensitivity in both the original and validation cohorts. A total of about 150 TCR beta chains were listed by the study as associated with cytomegalovirus. A later analysis reported that several top co-occurrence clusters appeared linked to parvovirus B19, influenza, CMV and Epstein-Barr virus. Across donors, most TCR sequences were observed very rarely, whereas some public TCRs were present in many individuals. A further reported finding was that TCR beta sequences accurately predicted the HLA-A and HLA-B alleles for most subjects in the first cohort. CMV serostatus was the only immune exposure information available for the cohort. When HLA alleles, especially DR and DQ, strongly co-occurred, attributing TCR associations to individual alleles was difficult. Specific HLA alleles were associated with 15,000 to 20,000 TCR beta sequences at a false discovery rate of 0.05 in a later analysis. A cluster of highly shared sequence variants was judged likely to be a technical artifact of the sequencing pipeline. In a later analysis, TCR association rates were found to vary across HLA loci, with the most associated TCRs seen for DRB1 alleles and the fewest for HLA-C alleles.

This clone was detected only once. The specificity of this receptor is unknown. No qualities accompany the bases; no much larger clone lies one base away. The cohort comprised several hundred healthy bone marrow donors. At the time of sampling, all cohort members were nominally healthy, though unrecorded immune exposures were likely present. The donor tested CMV seropositive, placing the donor among the 250 to 350 seropositive members of the cohort. Each donor provided a peripheral blood sample, and peripheral blood mononuclear cells were used for TCR beta sequencing. Genomic DNA extraction from the blood cell samples was performed with the Qiagen DNeasy Blood Extraction Kit. Spanning cysteine to phenylalanine, the CDR3 consists of 15 amino acids. Of all the DNA, just the CDR3 is kept, 45 bases in frame from base 1. CDR1 and CDR2 were assigned from the germline V gene as SGHVS and FNYEAQ. Deletion took 0 bases off V and 4 bases off J, with a span of 10 bases between the germline ends.

In this chain, TRBV7-6 is recombined with TRBJ1-5; the D gene is not confidently resolved. The clonotype was recovered from a woman in her twenties or thirties in good health and CMV-seropositive. The sequencing input was PBMCs. The nucleotides read TGTGCCAGCAGCTTAGCCTCAGGCTTAAATCAGCCCCAGCATTTT. Its amino acids are CASSLASGLNQPQHF.